Following are 19 T cell receptor beta chains from one sample sequenced in a study of blood T cells in healthy people across ages. Together with a sample-barcoded 5' primer, a J-beta primer mix was included in a second PCR lasting about 7 to 11 cycles. Via MiXCR, TCRdb re-called the 5' RACE reads, giving one row per CDR3 protein. Of around 1,700,000 distinct CDR3 sequences in the sample, under 30% are singletons; the top ten hold less than 9.5%. Sequencing was carried out using blood. The source is a woman in her thirties in good health.

Ten or more counts support this clonotype. The chain couples TRBV12-5 to TRBJ2-7; D unresolved. The CDR3 runs 12 residues. V was clipped by 3 bases and J by 1 base, with 4 bases between them. Germline V gene sequence: CDR1 LGHNT, CDR2 FRNRAP. CDR3 DNA sequence: TGTGCTAGTGGTTTTGCGTCCTACGAGCAGTACTTC. It codes for CASGFASYEQYF.

This clonotype was recorded many times. The V call is TRBV5-1, the J call TRBJ2-7; possible D gene TRBD1, 5 bases. The germline V gene has CDR1 SGHRS and CDR2 YFSETQ. V lost 0 bases to trimming and J lost 3 bases, with 10 bases between them. The CDR3 loop spans 14 amino acids. This CDR3 is CASSLAGQHYEQYF. CDR3 sequence (DNA): TGCGCCAGCAGCTTGGCCGGACAACACTACGAGCAGTACTTC.

The gene calls are TRBV4-3 and TRBJ2-5, with unresolved D. Trimming stripped 0 bases from V and 11 bases from J, with 19 bases between. Germline CDR1 reads LGHNA; CDR2 reads YSLEER. The CDR3 has 15 amino acids. For the CDR3, the DNA is TGCGCCAGCAGCCAAGATAGGGTTGCAGCCCATGAGCAGTACTTC. Its protein product is CASSQDRVAAHEQYF.

This clonotype showed up just a few times. The V call is TRBV29-1, the J call TRBJ1-1, with a weak D call TRBD1 (6 bases). CDR1 is SQVTM, CDR2 ANQGSEA, per germline. V was pared by 5 bases and J by 4 bases, with 11 bases between. The CDR3 covers 12 residues. DNA for the CDR3: TGCAGCGTTTCTGGGGGCGGCACTGAAGCTTTCTTT. Amino acid sequence: CSVSGGGTEAFF.

This clonotype was counted only a few times. V and J are TRBV6-2 or TRBV6-3 and TRBJ1-5; D not resolved. V was shortened by 6 bases and J by 3 bases, with 12 bases between the two germline ends. Germline V gene sequence: CDR1 MNHEY, CDR2 SVGEGT. This CDR3 is built from 14 residues. The CDR3 DNA reads as TGTGCCAGCAGCCAGACCAGCCCCAATCAGCCCCAGCATTTT. Translated, it gives CASSQTSPNQPQHF.

Note on this clonotype: At one end the junction does not follow the germline gene, possibly because of a read error. DNA for the CDR3: TGTGCCGGCTCACCGTACGGGGGGCGTACTGAAGCTTTCTTT. This gives the protein CAGSPYGGRTEAFF. The chain links TRBV18 to TRBJ1-1; possible D gene TRBD1, 6 bases. The germline V gene has CDR1 KGHSH and CDR2 LQKENI. The CDR3 contains 14 residues. The full variable domain, in which reference TRBV18 and TRBJ1-1 provide the parts outside the CDR3, is NAGVMQNPRHLVRRRGQEARLRCSPMKGHSHVYWYRQLPEEGLKFMVYLQKENIIDESGMPKERFSAEFPKEGPSILRIQQVVRGDSAAYFCAGSPYGGRTEAFFGQGTRLTVV.

This clonotype has a handful of counts. The CDR3 loop reads CSAWTGRDQPQHF. Here the CDR3 DNA reads TGCAGTGCTTGGACAGGGAGGGATCAGCCCCAGCATTTT. The J gene is TRBJ1-5, the V gene TRBV20-1, with TRBD1 matching 8 bases. Germline trimming cut 5 bases from V and 5 bases from J; bases unmatched to any gene: 5. The CDR3 sequence is 13 residues long. The germline gives CDR1 DFQATT, CDR2 SNEGSKA (reference sequence).

The chain links TRBV6-1 to TRBJ2-5, with D maybe TRBD2 (6 bases). V lost 5 bases and J lost 5, with 18 bases in between. This CDR3 is 15 amino acids long. Germline-derived CDR1 and CDR2 are MNHNS and SASEGT. CDR3 coding DNA: TGTGCCAGCAGTACCGGCGCGGGGAGTCGGGAGACCCAGTACTTC. Translated, it gives CASSTGAGSRETQYF.

This chain connects TRBV2 to TRBJ1-2, with TRBD1 matching 7 bases. The germline V gene encodes CDR1 SNHLY and CDR2 FYNNEI. The V segment lost 7 bases and the J segment 4 bases; nucleotides outside the gene matches: 3. This CDR3 region has 12 residues. In DNA form, the CDR3 reads TGTGCCAGCATGGGGACAGCCTATGGCTACACCTTC. Translating it yields CASMGTAYGYTF.

The V and J genes are TRBV25-1 and TRBJ1-6; D gene unclear. The CDR3 contains 13 residues. From germline, CDR1 is MGHDK and CDR2 SYGVNS. The V end was cut by 2 bases, the J end by 11 bases, with 10 bases between. The CDR3 sequence: CASSEGGVTPLHF. In DNA form, the CDR3 reads TGTGCCAGCAGTGAAGGCGGGGTGACACCCCTCCACTTT.

This chain uses TRBV12-3 or TRBV12-4 with TRBJ2-5; tentatively, D is TRBD1 (5 bases). The CDR3 extends over 13 amino acids. V lost 3 bases and J lost 7, with 12 bases in between. The CDR3 sequence: CASSLQGRRTQYF. The CDR3 bases are TGTGCCAGCAGTTTGCAGGGCCGCCGGACCCAGTACTTC.

In this sample, this clonotype turned up once. One base away lies a much larger clone, so this may be a sequencing read error. The chain couples TRBV29-1 to TRBJ2-1; 10 bases agree with TRBD2. The last part of the DNA fits TRBJ2-7 better; the J call may be wrong. The CDR3 runs to 16 residues. Looked up from germline, CDR1 is SQVTM and CDR2 is ANQGSEA. CDR3 protein: CSVVLWASGRYNEQYF. In DNA form, the CDR3 reads TGCAGCGTTGTTCTCTGGGCTAGCGGGAGATACAATGAGCAGTACTTC.

This clonotype was seen only once. The chain has TRBV20-1 and TRBJ1-1, with a weak D call TRBD1 (5 bases). The V end lost 0 bases, the J end lost 4 bases, and 15 bases lay between the germline ends. The CDR3 is 15 amino acids. Germline V gives CDR1 DFQATT, CDR2 SNEGSKA (reference sequence). In DNA form, the CDR3 reads TGCAGTGCTAGAGATCCGCAAGGGGCGGGCACTGAAGCTTTCTTT. As protein: CSARDPQGAGTEAFF.

This clonotype was detected a few times. In nucleotides, the CDR3 is TGTGCCAGCAGCTCGACTAGCGGGGGGGAAGACGAGCAGTACTTC. It is translated as CASSSTSGGEDEQYF. The J gene is TRBJ2-7, the V gene TRBV7-2; TRBD2 matches 14 bases. The ends lost 4 bases at V and 5 bases at J; junction bases unmatched: 4. Per germline, CDR1 SGHTA and CDR2 FQGNSA. The CDR3 runs to 15 residues.

The V call is TRBV12-3 or TRBV12-4, the J call TRBJ2-5; D is possibly TRBD1 (6 bases). V dropped 5 bases and J dropped 11 bases, with 18 bases sitting between them. The CDR3 is made up of 13 amino acids. Here the CDR3 DNA reads TGTGCCAGCAGTCTCCAAAGGGGGTCTAGGCAGTACTTC. Translation gives CASSLQRGSRQYF.

A remark on this clonotype: The junction shows a germline mismatch at one end, possibly a read error. This rearrangement joins TRBV29-1 to TRBJ2-1; D remains unclear. CDR1 is SQVTM, CDR2 ANQGSEA, per germline. CDR3 size: 12 residues. The CDR3 DNA is TGCAGCGGTGAAGATTGGGAAAATCGGCAGTTCTTC. Translated: CSGEDWENRQFF.

This clonotype was seen many times. The chain carries TRBV5-1 and TRBJ2-7; D assignment may be TRBD1 or TRBD2 (6 bases each). This CDR3 is 14 amino acids long. The V end was cut by 2 bases, the J end by 5 bases, with 14 bases between. Germline V lookup: CDR1 SGHRS, CDR2 YFSETQ. This chain's CDR3 is CASSFGGTKHEQYF. In DNA form, the CDR3 reads TGCGCCAGCAGCTTCGGAGGGACAAAACACGAGCAGTACTTC.

The chain is built from TRBV20-1 and TRBJ1-4; maybe TRBD1 (6 bases). V was pared by 4 bases and J by 7 bases, with 13 bases between. This CDR3 is built from 13 residues. Looked up from germline, CDR1 is DFQATT and CDR2 is SNEGSKA (reference sequence). The CDR3 DNA reads TGCAGTGCTAAAGGGCAGGGGTCTGAAAAACTGTTTTTT. Translated: CSAKGQGSEKLFF.

In the case of this clonotype: A much larger clone sits a single nucleotide away, making a read error possible. It is unclear where the CDR3 begins or ends on the DNA, so no DNA is shown, and the CDR3 is as TCRdb lists it. The chain uses TRBV7-2 and TRBJ2-6. Germline lookup yields CDR1 SGHTA and CDR2 FQGNSA. The CDR3 is 17 residues long, ends included. CDR3 sequence reads: CASSLVGQGSGANVRTF.